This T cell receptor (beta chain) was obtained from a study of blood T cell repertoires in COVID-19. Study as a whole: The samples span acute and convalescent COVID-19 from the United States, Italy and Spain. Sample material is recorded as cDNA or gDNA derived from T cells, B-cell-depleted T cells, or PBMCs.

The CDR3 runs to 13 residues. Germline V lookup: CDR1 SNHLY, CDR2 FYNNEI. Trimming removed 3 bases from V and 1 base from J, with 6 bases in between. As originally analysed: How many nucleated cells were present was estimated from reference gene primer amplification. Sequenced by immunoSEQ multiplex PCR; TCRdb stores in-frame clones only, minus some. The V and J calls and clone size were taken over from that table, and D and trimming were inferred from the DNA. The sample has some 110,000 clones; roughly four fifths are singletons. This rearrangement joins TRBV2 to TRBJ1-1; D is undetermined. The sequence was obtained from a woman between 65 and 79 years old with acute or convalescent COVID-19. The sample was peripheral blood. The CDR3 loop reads CASSDSQNTEAFF. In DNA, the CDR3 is TGTGCCAGCAGTGACAGTCAGAACACTGAAGCTTTCTTT.